This T cell receptor (beta chain) was sequenced for a study of beta chain features in type 1 diabetes. Across the whole study: Researchers looked at roughly 100,000,000 sorted cells across all samples. Study-level points and caveats: A closer apparent resemblance between naive, central memory and Treg TCRB repertoires was seen in patients than in healthy donors.

The entirety of the isolated RNA underwent reverse transcription, so expressed TCRB transcripts were sequenced. The method was immunoSEQ multiplex PCR; TCRdb's version includes in-frame clones alone and lacks a portion of them. This sample carries under 450,000 clones, more than 11% of them seen once, and the ten largest clones take approximately 0.038%. This CDR3 spans 13 amino acids. The germline CDR1 and CDR2 sequences are SGHDN and FVKESK. Losses at the gene ends were 5 bases for V and 9 bases for J; bases not matched to a gene: 6. The sample holds many counts of this clone. Its target is unknown. Sorting that relied on CD45RO/CCR7/CD25/CD127/CD95/CD27 yielded CD4+ naive, central memory, regulatory and stem cell-like memory cells.

Material: naive CD4+ T cells from blood. The TCR was taken from a man aged 25 to 45 in good health. This chain uses TRBV14 with TRBJ2-1, with 8 bases identical to TRBD2. CDR3 bases: TGTGCCAGCAGCGTCCGAACTAGCGGTGAGCAGTTCTTC. It yields the protein CASSVRTSGEQFF.